The table lists the clone carrying this T cell receptor (beta chain) with many counts. Its antigen remains unknown. The data were taken from a study of T-cell reconstitution after alpha-beta-depleted transplantation in children. General study results and limits: Reports say that about two months after transplant, the alpha-beta T cells came out of several hundred graft clones that had expanded. In some patients, recipient T cells and intrathymic progenitors surviving conditioning explained high day-60 diversity. One year post-transplant, T-cell counts and diversity were largely derived from T cells produced anew.

Unique molecular identifiers were built into the TCRbeta library. MiXCR, applied by TCRdb to the PCR reads, yields one record per CDR3 protein. This table has about 280,000 distinct CDR3 sequences, roughly 10% appearing once. Germline V gene data show CDR1 as SGHTA and CDR2 as FQGNSA. The ends lost 2 bases at V and 1 base at J; junction bases unmatched: 13. This CDR3 has 20 amino acids. V is TRBV7-2 and J is TRBJ2-2; 10 bases line up with TRBD2. Sequencing used peripheral blood, obtained 180 days after TCRalphabeta/CD19-depleted stem cell transplant. This receptor was identified in a male patient between 2 and 10 years old who had a stem cell transplant for chronic granulomatous disease, so the T cells may come from the graft donor. The CDR3 protein is CASSLSKPASGSMNTGELFF. The CDR3 nucleotides are TGTGCCAGCAGCTTATCGAAGCCGGCTAGCGGGAGTATGAACACCGGGGAGCTGTTTTTT.